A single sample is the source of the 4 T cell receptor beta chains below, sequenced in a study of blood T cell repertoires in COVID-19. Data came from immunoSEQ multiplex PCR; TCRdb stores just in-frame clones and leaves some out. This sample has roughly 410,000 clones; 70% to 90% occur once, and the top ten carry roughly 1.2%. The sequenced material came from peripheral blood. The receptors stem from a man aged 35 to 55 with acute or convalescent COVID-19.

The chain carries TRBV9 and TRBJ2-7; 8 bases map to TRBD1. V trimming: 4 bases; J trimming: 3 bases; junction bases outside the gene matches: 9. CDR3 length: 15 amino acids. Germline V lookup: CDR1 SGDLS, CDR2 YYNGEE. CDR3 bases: TGTGCCAGCAGCCGAGGACAGGGTTGGGGCTACGAGCAGTACTTC. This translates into CASSRGQGWGYEQYF.

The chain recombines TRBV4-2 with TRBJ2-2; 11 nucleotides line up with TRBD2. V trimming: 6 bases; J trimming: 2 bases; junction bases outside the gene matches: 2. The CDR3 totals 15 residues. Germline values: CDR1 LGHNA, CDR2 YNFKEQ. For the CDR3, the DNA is TGTGCCAGCAGAGGACTAGCGGGTAACACCGGGGAGCTGTTTTTT. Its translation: CASRGLAGNTGELFF.

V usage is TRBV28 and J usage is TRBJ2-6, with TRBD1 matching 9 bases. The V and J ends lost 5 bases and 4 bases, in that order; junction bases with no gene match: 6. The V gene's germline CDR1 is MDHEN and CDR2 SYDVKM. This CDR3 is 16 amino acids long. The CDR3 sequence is CASSTGGLRGANVLTF. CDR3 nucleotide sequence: TGTGCCAGCAGTACAGGGGGCCTGCGGGGGGCCAACGTCCTGACTTTC.

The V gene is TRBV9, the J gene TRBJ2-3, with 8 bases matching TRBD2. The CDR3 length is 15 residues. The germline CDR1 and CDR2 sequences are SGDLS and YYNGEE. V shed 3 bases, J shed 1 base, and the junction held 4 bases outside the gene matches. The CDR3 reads CASSALTSGTDTQYF. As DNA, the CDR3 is TGTGCCAGCAGCGCCCTGACTAGCGGCACAGATACGCAGTATTTT.